This T cell receptor beta chain stems from a study of T cells in localized non-small cell lung cancer. Generated by immunoSEQ multiplex PCR, the TCRdb table keeps only in-frame clones and is missing some. The data contain 130,000 or so clones, more than 80% of them singletons. The CDR3 covers 15 residues. Trimming removed 4 bases from V and 2 bases from J; junction bases left unmatched: 4. CDR1 and CDR2 from the germline V gene are SGHTA and FQGTGA. Overall study results and limits: Longer overall survival associated with higher blood T cell density; shorter survival with higher adjacent-lung clonality. Adjacent uninvolved lung had the highest clonality, suggesting focused antigen responses. Without multi-region sequencing, intratumor heterogeneity could not be excluded. A median of about 52 clones ranked among the top 100 in tumor appeared in adjacent lung.

With respect to this clone: Its antigen is undetermined.

The chain links TRBV7-3 to TRBJ1-5, with 8 bases matching TRBD1. The receptor was isolated from a female donor older than 55 with stage I lung adenocarcinoma. Sample: peripheral blood, taken before any cancer treatment. CDR3 DNA: TGTGCCAGCAGCTCTGGACAGGGAGGCAATCAGCCCCAGCATTTT. Protein: CASSSGQGGNQPQHF.